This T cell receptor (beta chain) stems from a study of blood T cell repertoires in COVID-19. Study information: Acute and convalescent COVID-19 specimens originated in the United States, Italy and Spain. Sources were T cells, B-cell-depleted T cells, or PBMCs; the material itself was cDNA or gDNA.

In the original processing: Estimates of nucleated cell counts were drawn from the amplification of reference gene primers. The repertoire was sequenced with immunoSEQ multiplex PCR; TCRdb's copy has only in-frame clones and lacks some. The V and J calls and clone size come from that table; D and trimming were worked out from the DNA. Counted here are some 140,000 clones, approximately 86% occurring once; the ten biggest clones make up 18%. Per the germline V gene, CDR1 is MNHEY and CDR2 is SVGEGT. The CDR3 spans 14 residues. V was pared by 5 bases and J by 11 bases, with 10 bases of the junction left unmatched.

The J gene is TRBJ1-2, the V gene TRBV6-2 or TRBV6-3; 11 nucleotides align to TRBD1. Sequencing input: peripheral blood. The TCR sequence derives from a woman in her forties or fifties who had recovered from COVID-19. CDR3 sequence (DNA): TGTGCCAGCAGTAAACCGGGACAGGGGGTCCTGTACACCTTC. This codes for CASSKPGQGVLYTF.